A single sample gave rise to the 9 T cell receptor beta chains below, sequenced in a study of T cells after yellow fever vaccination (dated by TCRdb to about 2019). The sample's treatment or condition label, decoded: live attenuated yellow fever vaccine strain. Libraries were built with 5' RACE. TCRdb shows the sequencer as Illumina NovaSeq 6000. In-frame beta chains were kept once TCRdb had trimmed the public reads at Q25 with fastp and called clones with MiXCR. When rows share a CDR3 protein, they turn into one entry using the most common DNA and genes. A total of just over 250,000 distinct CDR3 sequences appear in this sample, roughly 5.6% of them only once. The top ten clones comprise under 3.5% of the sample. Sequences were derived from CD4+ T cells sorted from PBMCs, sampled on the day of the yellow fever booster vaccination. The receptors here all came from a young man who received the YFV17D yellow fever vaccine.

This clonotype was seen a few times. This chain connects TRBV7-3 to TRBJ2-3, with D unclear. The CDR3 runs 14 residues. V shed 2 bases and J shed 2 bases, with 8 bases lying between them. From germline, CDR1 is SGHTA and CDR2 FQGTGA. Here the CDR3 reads CASSLGRTTDTQYF. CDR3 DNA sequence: TGTGCCAGCAGCTTAGGAAGGACCACAGATACGCAGTATTTT.

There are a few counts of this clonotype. CDR3 region: CSVEDGPVGRGYTF. DNA of the CDR3: TGCAGCGTTGAAGATGGTCCAGTAGGTAGGGGCTACACCTTC. The chain recombines TRBV29-1 with TRBJ1-2; D not resolved. Germline V lookup: CDR1 SQVTM, CDR2 ANQGSEA. The CDR3 sequence is 14 residues long. V was pared by 0 bases and J by 8 bases, with 16 bases between.

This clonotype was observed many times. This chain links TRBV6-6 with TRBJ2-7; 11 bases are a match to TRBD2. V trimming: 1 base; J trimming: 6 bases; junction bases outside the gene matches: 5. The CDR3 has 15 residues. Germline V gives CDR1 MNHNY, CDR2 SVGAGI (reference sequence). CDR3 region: CASSYCSGGACEQYF. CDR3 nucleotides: TGTGCCAGCAGTTACTGTAGCGGGGGGGCCTGCGAGCAGTACTTC.

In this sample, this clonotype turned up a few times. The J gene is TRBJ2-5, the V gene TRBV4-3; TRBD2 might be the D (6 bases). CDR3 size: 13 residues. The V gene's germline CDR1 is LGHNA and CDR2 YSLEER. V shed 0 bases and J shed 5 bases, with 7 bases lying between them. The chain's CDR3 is CASSQESGETQYF. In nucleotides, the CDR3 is TGCGCCAGCAGCCAAGAAAGCGGGGAGACCCAGTACTTC.

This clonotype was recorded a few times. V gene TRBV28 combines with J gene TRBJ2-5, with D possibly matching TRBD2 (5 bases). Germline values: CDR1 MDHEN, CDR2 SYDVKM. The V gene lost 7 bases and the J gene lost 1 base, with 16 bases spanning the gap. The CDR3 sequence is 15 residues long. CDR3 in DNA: TGTGCCAGCACCGCTACGGGGAAACTCCAAGAGACCCAGTACTTC. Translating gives CASTATGKLQETQYF.

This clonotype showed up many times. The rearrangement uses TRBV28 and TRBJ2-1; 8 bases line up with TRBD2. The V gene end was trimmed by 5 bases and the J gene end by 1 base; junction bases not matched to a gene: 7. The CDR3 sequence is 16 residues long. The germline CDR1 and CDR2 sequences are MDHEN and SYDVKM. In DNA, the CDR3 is TGTGCCAGCAGTGTCACGGGGGGGGTATCCTACAATGAGCAGTTCTTC. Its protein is CASSVTGGVSYNEQFF.

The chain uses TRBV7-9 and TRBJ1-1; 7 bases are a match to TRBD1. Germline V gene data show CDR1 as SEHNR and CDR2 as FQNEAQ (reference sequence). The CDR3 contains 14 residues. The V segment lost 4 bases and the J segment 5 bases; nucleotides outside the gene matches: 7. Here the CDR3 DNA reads TGTGCCAGCAGCTCTGAGACAGGGAGAACTGAAGCTTTCTTT. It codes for CASSSETGRTEAFF.

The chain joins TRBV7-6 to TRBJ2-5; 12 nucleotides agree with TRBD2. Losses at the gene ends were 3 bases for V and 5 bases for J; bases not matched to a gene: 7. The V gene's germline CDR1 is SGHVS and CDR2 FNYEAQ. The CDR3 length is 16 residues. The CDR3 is CASSFGLAGREETQYF. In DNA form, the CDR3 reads TGTGCCAGCAGCTTTGGACTAGCGGGGAGGGAGGAGACCCAGTACTTC.

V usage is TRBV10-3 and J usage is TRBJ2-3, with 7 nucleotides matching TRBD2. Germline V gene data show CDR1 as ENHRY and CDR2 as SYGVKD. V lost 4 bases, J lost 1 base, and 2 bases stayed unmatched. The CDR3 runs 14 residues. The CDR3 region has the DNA TGTGCCATCAGTGCTGCGGGGGGCACAGATACGCAGTATTTT. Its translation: CAISAAGGTDTQYF.